Detailed here is one T cell receptor beta chain. The sample comes from a study of identical twins. CDR3 size: 13 residues. V lost 5 bases to trimming and J lost 7 bases, with 15 bases between them. From germline, CDR1 is SGHTS and CDR2 YDEGEE. A single record per CDR3 protein comes from TCRdb applying MiXCR to the 5' RACE reads. Here the sample spans about 340,000 distinct CDR3 sequences, around an eighth being singletons. The sample was also linked to a second study, of yellow fever vaccine responses in identical twins.

This sequence originates from a woman between 18 and 29 years old in good health. The genes are TRBV5-8 and TRBJ1-1; D is unclear. Sequencing input: CD8+ T cells sorted from blood. CDR3 coding DNA: TGTGCCAGCAGTCAAACAGCGTTACTTGAAGCTTTCTTT. Translation: CASSQTALLEAFF.